This T cell receptor (beta chain) comes out of a study of OX40 agonist ivuxolimab in advanced cancers. General study results and limits: There was clonal expansion of CD4+ and CD8+ blood T cells by week 6 at 0.1 to 3.0 mg/kg.

Sequencing was performed with immunoSEQ multiplex PCR; in TCRdb, only in-frame clones are kept and a portion is missing. The data show about 43,000 clones, about 80% seen once. With respect to this clone: Its cognate antigen is unknown.

Blood sampling took place at baseline, cycle 4 day 1, and cycle 7 day 1. Trimming at V came to 4 bases and at J to 4 bases, leaving 7 bases not matched to a gene. The CDR3 runs 16 residues. The germline V gene encodes CDR1 MGHRA and CDR2 YSYEKL. This TCR was recovered from an adult with an advanced solid tumor such as melanoma, head and neck, liver or kidney cancer. The chain links TRBV4-1 to TRBJ2-7, with 13 bases fitting TRBD2. The material was CD4+ or CD8+ T cells sorted from blood, obtained in a trial of the OX40 agonist ivuxolimab. CDR3 in DNA: TGCGCCAGCAGCCCGGGGACTAGCGGGAATCCATACGAGCAGTACTTC. It yields the protein CASSPGTSGNPYEQYF.